This TCR beta chain was documented in a study of regulatory T cells in long-lasting Graves disease. In building TCR beta libraries, iRepertoire HTBI primers were used together with Arm-PCR of CDR3 regions. TCRdb used MiXCR to reprocess the multiplex PCR reads, holding one entry per CDR3 protein. The repertoire holds about 430,000 distinct CDR3 sequences, over 12% seen once, with around 7.6% in the top ten. Specified time point: newly diagnosed GD, antithyroid drugs for less than 3 months. PBMC-derived RNA was used for the TCR library. Many counts were recorded for this clonotype. The CDR3 spans 15 residues. Germline V gene data show CDR1 as SQVTM and CDR2 as ANQGSEA. V trimming: 0 bases; J trimming: 4 bases; junction bases outside the gene matches: 3. The same specimen was also included in a second study, on T cells in Graves' hyperthyroidism and ophthalmopathy.

The rearrangement uses TRBV29-1 and TRBJ2-1; 10 positions agree with TRBD2. This sequence originates from a woman aged 40 to 50 with Graves disease. This specimen consisted of peripheral blood mononuclear cells (PBMCs), obtained at new diagnosis, from a patient treated with antithyroid drugs. The DNA for the CDR3 is TGCAGCGTTGAAGAGATTAGCGGGAGGTACAATGAGCAGTTCTTC. Protein product: CSVEEISGRYNEQFF.